The entry that follows covers one T cell receptor (beta chain) sequence. The sample is drawn from a study of shared clonotypes between healthy human individuals. Positive CCR7 selection of CD45RO-negative cells yielded the naive CD8 cells, and terminally differentiated effector memory CD45RA+ cells were excluded. The data were produced by immunoSEQ multiplex PCR, yet TCRdb's version contains in-frame clones alone and is incomplete. The sample consists of roughly 600,000 clones, roughly 98% of them appearing once. The germline CDR1 and CDR2 sequences are MNHEY and SMNVEV (reference sequence). With 6 bases removed from V and 7 bases from J, the gap between germline ends came to 16 bases. This CDR3 is 14 amino acids long.

The source of this sequence is a man aged 30 to 39 in good health. The sequenced sample was naive CD8+ T cells sorted from blood. This chain uses TRBV27 with TRBJ2-1; D unclear. CDR3 coding DNA: TGTGCCAGCAGCCGTACTTCTGGTCGAAATGAGCAGTTCTTC. It encodes CASSRTSGRNEQFF.